Each of the 13 T cell receptor beta chains below was sequenced from the same sample in a study of blood T cell repertoires in COVID-19. The method was immunoSEQ multiplex PCR; TCRdb's version includes in-frame clones alone and lacks a portion of them. The sample shows about 98,000 clones, more than 70% of them seen only once. The source material was peripheral blood. Source of these receptors: a man in his 70s with acute or convalescent COVID-19.

The gene calls are TRBV6-5 and TRBJ1-3, with D unresolved. Per the germline V gene, CDR1 is MNHEY and CDR2 is SVGAGI. The CDR3 loop spans 11 amino acids. Trimming left V 5 bases short and J 4 bases short, with 3 bases between. CDR3 in amino acids: CASSLGNTIYF. The CDR3 nucleotides are TGTGCCAGCAGTCTCGGAAACACCATATATTTT.

The chain recombines TRBV28 with TRBJ1-4; D may be TRBD1 (5 bases). There are 15 residues in the CDR3. Germline loops: CDR1 MDHEN, CDR2 SYDVKM. Trimming removed 5 bases at V and 6 bases at J, with 16 bases between. The CDR3 bases are TGTGCCAGCAGTGACCCAGGGAGGGTAGATGAAAAACTGTTTTTT. Translated: CASSDPGRVDEKLFF.

The rearrangement links TRBV9 to TRBJ1-2, with D possibly being TRBD1 (6 bases). The CDR3 consists of 13 residues. Trimming stripped 0 bases from V and 8 bases from J, with 11 bases between. Germline CDR1 is SGDLS and CDR2 is YYNGEE. In DNA form, the CDR3 reads TGTGCCAGCAGCGTAGAACAGGGTACCGGCTACACCTTC. Protein: CASSVEQGTGYTF.

This clone appeared a single time. The chain is built from TRBV4-3 and TRBJ1-4; 7 nucleotides line up with TRBD1. The CDR3 is 15 amino acids. Unmatched junction bases numbered 10, after V lost 1 base and J lost 11 bases. CDR1 and CDR2 from the germline V gene are LGHNA and YSLEER. The CDR3 protein is CASSQARQGSGKLFF. Written as DNA, the CDR3 is TGCGCCAGCAGCCAAGCCCGACAGGGTAGTGGGAAACTGTTTTTT.

The chain combines TRBV11-2 with TRBJ2-1, with 14 bases matching TRBD2. With 1 base clipped from V and 9 bases from J, the junction kept 8 bases outside the gene matches. Germline assignment: CDR1 SGHAT and CDR2 FQNNGV. CDR3 size: 17 residues. The CDR3 here is CASSLGWTSGGSSEQFF. For the CDR3, the DNA is TGTGCCAGCAGCTTAGGCTGGACTAGCGGGGGGAGCAGTGAGCAGTTCTTC.

This clone has only one observation. V gene TRBV30 combines with J gene TRBJ1-2, with 9 bases that match TRBD1. CDR3 length: 15 amino acids. CDR1 is GTSNPN, CDR2 SVGIG, per germline (reference sequence). J gave up 8 bases and V 0 bases, and 10 bases lay outside the gene matches. CDR3: CAWSVPGQGSQGYTF. CDR3 DNA sequence: TGTGCCTGGAGTGTACCGGGACAGGGATCTCAGGGCTACACCTTC.

To note about this clone: The identical CDR3 is also encoded by other nucleotide sequences in the sample. The chain links TRBV7-2 to TRBJ1-4; tentative D call: TRBD1 (5 bases). Trimming stripped 4 bases from V and 8 bases from J, with 11 bases between. The germline CDR1 and CDR2 sequences are SGHTA and FQGNSA. The CDR3 has 13 residues. CDR3 in DNA: TGTGCCAGCAGCTCTGGACAACGGGAAAAACTGTTTTTT. Its protein product is CASSSGQREKLFF.

The V and J genes are TRBV24-1 and TRBJ1-5; a possible D gene is TRBD1 (6 bases). CDR1 KGHDR and CDR2 SFDVKD come from the germline V gene. CDR3 length equals 15 residues. With 3 bases removed from V and 2 bases from J, the gap between germline ends came to 10 bases. The CDR3 spells CATSDRRGGNQPQHF. The CDR3 DNA reads TGTGCCACCAGTGATCGCAGGGGTGGCAATCAGCCCCAGCATTTT.

This clone was detected only once. This chain joins TRBV25-1 and TRBJ2-6; perhaps TRBD1 as D (6 bases). The CDR3 is made up of 16 amino acids. CDR1 and CDR2 (germline): MGHDK, SYGVNS. Trimming pared 7 bases from V and 0 bases from J, leaving 13 bases between. This CDR3 is CASTSTGDSGANVLTF. Here the CDR3 DNA reads TGTGCCAGCACCTCGACAGGAGACTCTGGGGCCAACGTCCTGACTTTC.

In its sample, this clone is medium-sized (0.01 to 0.1%). The chain recombines TRBV4-3 with TRBJ2-1; 7 bases align to TRBD2. CDR1 and CDR2 from the germline V gene are LGHNA and YSLEER. The CDR3 sequence is 15 residues long. With 2 bases clipped from V and 7 bases from J, the junction kept 8 bases outside the gene matches. Written as DNA, the CDR3 is TGCGCCAGCAGCCAACTAGCGGCCCCGGGGAATGAGCAGTTCTTC. This sequence encodes CASSQLAAPGNEQFF.

The genes are TRBV29-1 and TRBJ2-7, with 10 bases that match TRBD1. CDR1 is SQVTM, CDR2 ANQGSEA, per germline. The CDR3 contains 14 residues. V shed 6 bases, J shed 0 bases, and the junction held 5 bases outside the gene matches. CDR3 nucleotide sequence: TGCAGCGTCGGGGACAGGGGTCTCTCCTACGAGCAGTACTTC. Its protein product is CSVGDRGLSYEQYF.

J is TRBJ2-7 and V is TRBV30, with 11 bases fitting TRBD2. Germline CDR1 and CDR2: GTSNPN and SVGIG (reference sequence). Trimming removed 4 bases from V and 7 bases from J; junction bases left unmatched: 6. The CDR3 consists of 13 residues. The CDR3 region has the DNA TGTGCCTGGATAGCGGGAGGGCCAAGAGAGCAGTACTTC. Translation gives CAWIAGGPREQYF.

This chain uses TRBV7-2 with TRBJ2-3; possible D gene TRBD2, 6 bases. CDR3 length equals 14 residues. V lost 0 bases to trimming and J lost 5 bases, with 9 bases between them. CDR1 is SGHTA and CDR2 is FQGNSA in the germline V gene. CDR3 amino acids: CASSLAKGGDTQYF. In DNA form, the CDR3 reads TGTGCCAGCAGCTTAGCAAAGGGAGGAGATACGCAGTATTTT.